The TCR beta chain described here comes from a study of cytomegalovirus exposure and HLA in healthy donors. PCR employed 60 Vbeta and 13 Jbeta primers. Sequencing used immunoSEQ multiplex PCR; TCRdb keeps in-frame clones, though not all of them. Altogether 120,000 to 150,000 clones are present, around four fifths being singletons, with the ten largest covering approximately 3%. Comments on this clone: Its antigen is currently unknown.

The V gene's germline CDR1 is SGHTA and CDR2 FQGNSA. The germline V and J ends were trimmed by 6 bases and 2 bases, with 10 bases remaining between them. The CDR3 contains 14 residues. Study observations and caveats: DRB1 had the most TCR associations and HLA-C the fewest, a later analysis found, with rates varying by HLA locus.

Donors likely had unrecorded immune exposures despite being nominally healthy when sampled. The TCR comes from a male donor in good health and CMV-seronegative. This chain joins TRBV7-2 and TRBJ2-2; D uncertain. Material for sequencing was PBMCs. Written as DNA, the CDR3 is TGTGCCAGCAGTCTACCCCCAAACACCGGGGAGCTGTTTTTT. It yields the protein CASSLPPNTGELFF.